This TCR beta chain was identified in a study of T cell responses to AZD1222 COVID-19 vaccine. Germline values: CDR1 SNHLY, CDR2 FYNNEI. V gave up 7 bases and J gave up 1 base, with 8 bases separating them. There are 13 residues in the CDR3. The table came from immunoSEQ multiplex PCR; TCRdb's copy has only in-frame clones and leaves some out. Of under 95,000 clones in the sample, over 85% were seen once. The chain recombines TRBV2 with TRBJ1-5; D ambiguous. The receptor's source is an adult in good health. The input for sequencing was peripheral blood, taken on day 0 of AZD1222 vaccination. The CDR3 nucleotides read TGTGCCAGCACGACATGGAGCAATCAGCCCCAGCATTTT. It codes for CASTTWSNQPQHF.